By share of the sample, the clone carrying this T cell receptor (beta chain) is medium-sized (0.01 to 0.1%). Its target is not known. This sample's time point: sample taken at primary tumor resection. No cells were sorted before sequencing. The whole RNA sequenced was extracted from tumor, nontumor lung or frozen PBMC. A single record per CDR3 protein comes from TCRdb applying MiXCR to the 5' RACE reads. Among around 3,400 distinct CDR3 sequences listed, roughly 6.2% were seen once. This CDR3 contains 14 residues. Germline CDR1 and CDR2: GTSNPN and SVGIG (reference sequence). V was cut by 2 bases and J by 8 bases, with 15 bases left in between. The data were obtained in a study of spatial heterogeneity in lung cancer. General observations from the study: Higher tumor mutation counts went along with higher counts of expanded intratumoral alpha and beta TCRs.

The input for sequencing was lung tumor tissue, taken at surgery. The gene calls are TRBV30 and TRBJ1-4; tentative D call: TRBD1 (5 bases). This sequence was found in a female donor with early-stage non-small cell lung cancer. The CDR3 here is CAWSWAGREEKLFF. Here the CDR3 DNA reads TGTGCCTGGAGTTGGGCAGGGAGGGAAGAAAAACTGTTTTTT. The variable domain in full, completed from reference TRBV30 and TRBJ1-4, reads SQTIHQWPATLVQPVGSPLSLECTVEGTSNPNLYWYRQAAGRGLQLLFYSVGIGQISSEVPQNLSASRPQDRQFILSSKKLLLSDSGFYLCAWSWAGREEKLFFGSGTQLSVL.